Below are 20 T cell receptor beta chains sequenced from a single sample in a study of CD8 T cells in ankylosing spondylitis. Whole-study results and caveats: Ankylosing spondylitis blood appeared to be characterized by a TCR beta motif of eight highly homologous variants.

The antigens of these receptors remain unknown. TCRdb re-derived calls from the 5' RACE reads in MiXCR, one entry per CDR3 protein. The sample records around 890,000 distinct CDR3 sequences, approximately 12% being singletons. Sequences were obtained from blood, either unsorted or a sorted T cell fraction (not recorded which). All receptors come from a male donor with ankylosing spondylitis.

This chain connects TRBV18 to TRBJ1-1; no firm D call. Trimming cost V 6 bases and J 10 bases, with 21 bases left between them. The germline CDR1 and CDR2 sequences are KGHSH and LQKENI. This CDR3 has 14 residues. The CDR3 coding sequence is TGTGCCAGCTCCCTCACCCGGACCCTCGAGGGAGCTTTCTTT. As protein: CASSLTRTLEGAFF. The full variable domain, completed using reference TRBV18 and TRBJ1-1, is NAGVMQNPRHLVRRRGQEARLRCSPMKGHSHVYWYRQLPEEGLKFMVYLQKENIIDESGMPKERFSAEFPKEGPSILRIQQVVRGDSAAYFCASSLTRTLEGAFFGQGTRLTVV.

V usage is TRBV7-2 and J usage is TRBJ2-7; 9 bases are shared with TRBD1. V trimming: 1 base; J trimming: 4 bases; junction bases outside the gene matches: 2. The CDR3 runs to 14 residues. Germline CDR1 SGHTA, CDR2 FQGNSA. The CDR3 loop is CASSLDRGHYEQYF. Here the CDR3 DNA reads TGTGCCAGCAGCTTAGACAGGGGGCATTACGAGCAGTACTTC.

The chain has TRBV10-1 and TRBJ2-7; maybe TRBD1 (6 bases). The CDR3 has 14 residues. Germline-derived CDR1 and CDR2 are WNHNN and SYGVQD (reference sequence). The V end lost 4 bases, the J end lost 6 bases, and 16 bases lay between the germline ends. The CDR3 protein is CASSGPGLGGEQYF. In DNA form, the CDR3 reads TGCGCCAGCAGTGGACCGGGGCTAGGGGGCGAGCAGTACTTC.

This clonotype was found many times. V is TRBV29-1 and J is TRBJ2-3; unclear D gene. The CDR3 runs 13 residues. Looked up from germline, CDR1 is SQVTM and CDR2 is ANQGSEA. The ends were cut back, 4 bases at V and 4 bases at J, with 12 bases in the middle. The CDR3 DNA follows: TGCAGCGTTGGGCCAACTTTTGCAGATACGCAGTATTTT. The encoded protein is CSVGPTFADTQYF.

This clonotype was found a few times. This chain links TRBV20-1 with TRBJ2-3; 8 nucleotides agree with TRBD2. This CDR3 spans 13 amino acids. Per germline, CDR1 DFQATT and CDR2 SNEGSKA (reference sequence). In DNA, the CDR3 is TGCACCGCCCCCCTAGCGGGTCGAGATACGCAGTATTTT. It codes for CTAPLAGRDTQYF.

This clonotype has a handful of counts. The chain recombines TRBV2 with TRBJ1-1; D not certain. The V gene lost 11 bases and the J gene lost 4 bases, with 17 bases spanning the gap. CDR3 length: 13 amino acids. Germline CDR1 is SNHLY and CDR2 is FYNNEI. As DNA, the CDR3 is TGTGCCCTAACCTCCCGGGGAAGCACTGAAGCTTTCTTT. Amino acids: CALTSRGSTEAFF.

This clonotype has only a few counts. The genes are TRBV20-1 and TRBJ1-1; TRBD1 matches 9 bases. Germline V gene lookup returns CDR1 DFQATT and CDR2 SNEGSKA (reference sequence). V dropped 1 base and J dropped 0; count of bases not matched to a gene: 6. The CDR3 spans 16 residues. The CDR3 loop is CSARGPGQGLNTEAFF. CDR3 coding DNA: TGCAGTGCTAGAGGGCCTGGACAGGGGCTGAACACTGAAGCTTTCTTT.

The genes are TRBV4-2 and TRBJ2-7; D is possibly TRBD1 (5 bases). Trimming removed 0 bases from V and 6 bases from J, with 21 bases in between. Germline CDR1 reads LGHNA; CDR2 reads YNFKEQ. CDR3 length: 17 amino acids. The CDR3 DNA follows: TGTGCCAGCAGCCAAGATCTTTCCAGGGCCGCCGGTCGCGAGCAGTACTTC. Protein sequence: CASSQDLSRAAGREQYF.

V is TRBV5-1 and J is TRBJ1-4; D is unresolved. The CDR3 is 15 residues long. Trimming took 0 bases from V and 0 from J, leaving 6 bases between them. The V gene's germline CDR1 is SGHRS and CDR2 YFSETQ. CDR3 loop: CASSLARATNEKLFF. The CDR3 DNA reads TGCGCCAGCAGCTTGGCCCGTGCAACTAATGAAAAACTGTTTTTT.

The chain carries TRBV29-1 and TRBJ1-4; D gene unclear. Germline V gene sequence: CDR1 SQVTM, CDR2 ANQGSEA. The length of the CDR3 is 13 residues. Trimming removed 7 bases from V and 8 bases from J, with 17 bases in between. The CDR3, as DNA: TGCAGCGGGGGTCGAGGCCAAGGGGAAAAACTGTTTTTT. It yields the protein CSGGRGQGEKLFF.

The chain uses TRBV6-1 and TRBJ2-3, with D maybe TRBD1 (7 bases). Trimming removed 5 bases at V and 6 bases at J, with 18 bases between. The CDR3 sequence is 15 residues long. Germline V gene sequence: CDR1 MNHNS, CDR2 SASEGT. CDR3 DNA sequence: TGTGCCAGCAGTCCAGGGGGACTCCCTCCCGATACGCAGTATTTT. It translates to CASSPGGLPPDTQYF.

The sample holds one count of this clonotype. The V gene is TRBV28, the J gene TRBJ2-4, with 9 bases fitting TRBD1. The J segment lost 4 bases and the V segment lost 4 bases, leaving 8 bases of the junction unmatched. CDR1 is MDHEN, CDR2 SYDVKM, per germline. The CDR3 extends over 16 amino acids. Here the CDR3 DNA reads TGTGCCAGCAGTTCGAGACCCGGACAGGGGAAAAACATTCAGTACTTC. Residues: CASSSRPGQGKNIQYF.

Only a few counts were recorded for this clonotype. The rearrangement uses TRBV18 and TRBJ1-1; D remains ambiguous. Germline CDR1 and CDR2: KGHSH and LQKENI. Trimming took off 2 bases at V and 6 bases at J, with 13 bases between the two ends. The CDR3 is 14 residues long. DNA for the CDR3: TGTGCCAGCTCACCAACCGGCGGTGACGCTGAAGCTTTCTTT. Translated, it gives CASSPTGGDAEAFF.

The chain uses TRBV10-3 and TRBJ2-1; 13 positions agree with TRBD2. Germline V gene lookup returns CDR1 ENHRY and CDR2 SYGVKD. This CDR3 has 16 amino acids. J gave up 8 bases and V 3 bases, and 7 bases lay outside the gene matches. Here the CDR3 reads CAISDARTSGSDEQFF. DNA for the CDR3: TGTGCCATCAGTGATGCCCGGACTAGCGGGAGCGATGAGCAGTTCTTC.

There are a few counts of this clonotype. The V call is TRBV6-1, the J call TRBJ2-7; D may be TRBD2 (5 bases). The CDR3 contains 13 residues. Trimming took 4 bases from V and 2 from J, leaving 9 bases between them. Germline V gene lookup returns CDR1 MNHNS and CDR2 SASEGT. CDR3 sequence reads: CASSGSEAYEQYF. The CDR3 nucleotides read TGTGCCAGCAGTGGTTCGGAGGCCTACGAGCAGTACTTC.

This clonotype was observed a handful of times. The rearrangement joins TRBV20-1 to TRBJ2-1, with D perhaps matching TRBD1 (6 bases). Germline values: CDR1 DFQATT, CDR2 SNEGSKA (reference sequence). V was clipped by 1 base and J by 4 bases, with 11 bases between them. This CDR3 is 14 amino acids long. This CDR3 is CSARGGTPYNEQFF. The DNA for the CDR3 is TGCAGTGCTAGAGGGGGGACACCTTACAATGAGCAGTTCTTC.

This clonotype was picked up a small number of times. The V call is TRBV5-1, the J call TRBJ2-1; D may match TRBD1 or TRBD2 (5 bases each). CDR1 is SGHRS and CDR2 is YFSETQ in the germline V gene. The CDR3 runs to 13 residues. V shed 3 bases and J shed 7 bases, with 11 bases lying between them. The CDR3 sequence: CASSWGIRNEQFF. CDR3 DNA: TGCGCCAGCAGCTGGGGGATTAGGAATGAGCAGTTCTTC.

A few counts support this clonotype. The CDR3 is CATSKWKETQYF. Here the CDR3 DNA reads TGTGCCACCAGCAAGTGGAAGGAGACCCAGTACTTC. The chain recombines TRBV15 with TRBJ2-5; D is undetermined. Germline loops: CDR1 LNHNV, CDR2 YYDKDF (reference sequence). This CDR3 is built from 12 residues. Trimming pared 4 bases from V and 5 bases from J, leaving 8 bases between.

The V call is TRBV7-2, the J call TRBJ2-3; D is possibly TRBD2 (6 bases). Germline CDR1 reads SGHTA; CDR2 reads FQGNSA. V was trimmed by 3 bases and J by 4 bases, leaving 11 bases between them. This CDR3 contains 14 residues. CDR3 coding DNA: TGTGCCAGCAGCTTCCGGTGGGAGGCAGATACGCAGTATTTT. Translation gives CASSFRWEADTQYF.

This rearrangement joins TRBV20-1 to TRBJ1-1; D unresolved. The germline V and J ends were trimmed by 0 bases and 3 bases, with 11 bases remaining between them. CDR1 DFQATT and CDR2 SNEGSKA come from the germline V gene (reference sequence). This CDR3 region has 14 residues. The DNA of the CDR3 is TGCAGTGCTAGAGAGGGATCTGTCGACACTGAAGCTTTCTTT. Encoded protein: CSAREGSVDTEAFF.